This section outlines one TCR beta chain sequence together with its context. Its target is unknown. Looked up from germline, CDR1 is SGHNT and CDR2 is YENEEA. The CDR3 has 17 residues. With V trimmed by 4 bases and J by 6 bases, 14 bases remained unmatched. Described treatment: approximately 18 received Ad26.COV2.S at low or high dose, single or two shots; roughly five received placebo; per-sample allocation not given. After the first vaccine or placebo injection, samples were drawn on day 63. An 18-55-year-old adult in Boston served as donor. Profiled with immunoSEQ multiplex PCR; TCRdb holds only in-frame clones, not every one. The sample records hundreds of thousands of clones, 80% to 90% being singletons. The data were obtained in a study of Ad26.COV2.S vaccination and SARS-CoV-2 variants. Findings of the study overall: Total T cell responses may have been underestimated by the TCR breadth and depth analyses. Vaccine recipients surpassed placebo recipients in spike-specific TCR breadth. After vaccination, reports described spike-specific CD8+ and CD4+ T cell responses as showing substantial breadth.

The sequencing used peripheral blood, collected in a trial of Ad26.COV2.S vaccine versus placebo. This chain uses TRBV11-3 with TRBJ2-1, with TRBD1 matching 8 bases. The TCR was taken from a person aged 18-65 years who received the Ad26.COV2.S COVID-19 vaccine or a placebo. The CDR3 sequence: CASSSRTGRLPGNEQFF. In DNA, the CDR3 is TGTGCCAGCAGCTCCCGGACAGGGCGTCTCCCGGGCAATGAGCAGTTCTTC. Full variable domain (missing parts from reference TRBV11-3 and TRBJ2-1): EAGVVQSPRYKIIEKKQPVAFWCNPISGHNTLYWYLQNLGQGPELLIRYENEEAVDDSQLPKDRFSAERLKGVDSTLKIQPAELGDSAVYLCASSSRTGRLPGNEQFFGPGTRLTVL.